Listed below are T cell receptor beta chains from one sample, sequenced in a study of human T cells and chemical hapten exposure. Each CDR3 protein gets one entry after TCRdb re-called the RACE reads with MiXCR. This sample carries about 160,000 distinct CDR3 sequences, about 27% of them seen once, and the ten largest clones take around 1.9%. The specimen comprised whole blood, sampled in connection with sensitization to the hapten diphenylcyclopropenone (DPC). These receptors were obtained from a woman aged 18-29 years with alopecia areata. Some clones in this sample may be carry-over from other donors' samples. Each CDR3 is given with its conserved first and last residue. A D gene is named only where the DNA matches it firmly. For some rows the clone size is stated as once, few or many, or as a class when expanded; others skip it.

V gene,D gene,J gene,clone size,CDR3 DNA,CDR3 protein
TRBV4-1,TRBD2,TRBJ2-1,few,TGCGCCAGCAGCCCCCTTAGCGGGGGCTTTTACAATGAGCAGTTCTTC,CASSPLSGGFYNEQFF
TRBV28,NA,TRBJ2-3,NA,TGTGCCAGCAGTCCTACCCGACAGGGCACAGATACGCAGTATTTT,CASSPTRQGTDTQYF
TRBV7-9,NA,TRBJ2-2,NA,TGTGCCAGCAGCGCCAAATTATTCGACGGGGAGCTGTTTTTT,CASSAKLFDGELFF
TRBV6-6,TRBD2,TRBJ2-6,NA,TGTGCCAGCAGTTCGGGAGGGATGGAAGGGGCCAACGTCCTGACTTTC,CASSSGGMEGANVLTF
TRBV3-1,NA,TRBJ2-7,NA,TGTGCCAGCAGCCAAGAAACCGGGAACCTCTACGAGCAGTACTTC,CASSQETGNLYEQYF
TRBV5-1,TRBD1,TRBJ1-2,NA,TGCGCCAGCAGCATGTTTTGGACAGGGGATGGCTACACCTTC,CASSMFWTGDGYTF
TRBV7-2,NA,TRBJ2-1,NA,TGTGCCAGCAGCTTGGGGACCTCCTACAATGAGCAGTTCTTC,CASSLGTSYNEQFF
TRBV7-2,TRBD1,TRBJ1-1,NA,TGTGCCAGCAGCTTCGGGACAGCCCGAACTGGTGAAGCTTTCTTT,CASSFGTARTGEAFF
TRBV5-1,NA,TRBJ2-1,NA,TGCGCCAGCAGCTTGATTTCCCCCGGGGGGCCTACTTACAATGAGCAGTTCTTC,CASSLISPGGPTYNEQFF
TRBV4-2,NA,TRBJ2-7,NA,TGTGCCAGCAGCCCCAGCAGGGACCATTCCTACGAGCAGTACTTC,CASSPSRDHSYEQYF
TRBV7-2,NA,TRBJ2-3,few,TGTGCCAGCAGCTTAGATTTTGGAGATACGCAGTATTTT,CASSLDFGDTQYF